Listed here are 26 T cell receptor beta chains from one sample, sequenced in a study of T cell changes during pregnancy in multiple sclerosis. The data were produced by immunoSEQ multiplex PCR, yet TCRdb's version contains in-frame clones alone and is incomplete. The data hold about 100,000 clones, with just over 90% observed a single time. Here the sequenced sample was peripheral blood, taken in the second trimester of pregnancy. The source is a female donor with multiple sclerosis, enrolled in a pregnancy study.

This clone was seen only once. The chain has TRBV21-1 and TRBJ2-1; the tabulated D call, TRBD1, remains unverified against the DNA. TRBV21-1 is designated a pseudogene. The CDR3 loop spans 19 amino acids. CDR3 protein: CASSNKSGNPDRAYNEQFF. The CDR3 nucleotides read TGTGCCAGCAGCAACAAGTCCGGAAACCCGGACAGGGCTTACAATGAGCAGTTCTTC.

The V and J genes are TRBV5-4 and TRBJ2-3, with 12 nucleotides matching TRBD2. The V gene end was trimmed by 4 bases and the J gene end by 2 bases; junction bases not matched to a gene: 8. Per the germline V gene, CDR1 is SGHNT and CDR2 is YYREEE (reference sequence). The CDR3 is 17 amino acids. The CDR3 is CASSPKTSGGLTDTQYF. DNA for the CDR3: TGTGCCAGCAGCCCGAAGACTAGCGGGGGCCTCACAGATACGCAGTATTTT.

This chain links TRBV6-1 with TRBJ1-2, with 7 bases aligning to TRBD1. Germline CDR1 and CDR2: MNHNS and SASEGT. The CDR3 spans 15 residues. V lost 1 base, J lost 0 bases, and 2 bases stayed unmatched. CDR3 nucleotide sequence: TGTGCCAGCAGTGAAGGGACAGGTCCTAACTATGGCTACACCTTC. Translation: CASSEGTGPNYGYTF.

The gene calls are TRBV10-3 and TRBJ2-1; 9 nucleotides agree with TRBD2. This CDR3 is built from 16 residues. V was pared by 7 bases and J by 7 bases, with 14 bases of the junction left unmatched. Germline CDR1 reads ENHRY; CDR2 reads SYGVKD. The CDR3 loop is CAITGSSGAQRNEQFF. DNA for the CDR3: TGTGCCATCACTGGGTCTAGCGGGGCCCAGCGGAATGAGCAGTTCTTC.

This clone was seen only a few times. The chain carries TRBV9 and TRBJ1-1; TRBD1 agrees at 7 bases. From germline, CDR1 is SGDLS and CDR2 YYNGEE. Germline trimming cut 4 bases from V and 3 bases from J; bases unmatched to any gene: 6. This CDR3 region has 14 residues. The CDR3 loop reads CASSPRDSYTEAFF. As DNA, the CDR3 is TGTGCCAGCAGCCCTCGGGACAGTTACACTGAAGCTTTCTTT.

The J gene is TRBJ1-2, the V gene TRBV10-3; D is undetermined. V gave up 0 bases and J gave up 8 bases, with 10 bases separating them. The CDR3 sequence is 13 residues long. Germline loops: CDR1 ENHRY, CDR2 SYGVKD. CDR3 nucleotides: TGTGCCATCAGTGAGTCGGTCCGCCAGGGCTACACCTTC. Amino acids: CAISESVRQGYTF.

The chain uses TRBV11-2 and TRBJ1-3; D perhaps matches TRBD1 (6 bases). Germline CDR1 SGHAT, CDR2 FQNNGV. The ends were cut back, 0 bases at V and 12 bases at J, with 6 bases in the middle. The CDR3 length is 11 residues. The CDR3: CASSLDRGIYF. The CDR3 nucleotides are TGTGCCAGCAGCTTAGACAGGGGCATATATTTT.

V is TRBV20-1 and J is TRBJ1-2; 9 bases match TRBD1. J lost 10 bases, V lost 7 bases, and 7 bases had no gene match. The CDR3 sequence is 11 residues long. The V gene's germline CDR1 is DFQATT and CDR2 SNEGSKA (reference sequence). CDR3: CSGTGQGVYTF. The CDR3 nucleotides are TGCAGTGGGACGGGACAGGGCGTCTACACCTTC.

The chain has TRBV6-4 and TRBJ2-1; TRBD2 aligns across 9 bases. The CDR3 consists of 15 residues. The V segment lost 6 bases and the J segment 3 bases; nucleotides outside the gene matches: 6. CDR1 and CDR2 (germline): MRHNA, SNTAGT. The CDR3 DNA sequence: TGTGCCAGCAGCATTATTAGCGGGAGCTACAATGAGCAGTTCTTC. Protein product: CASSIISGSYNEQFF.

The chain links TRBV28 to TRBJ1-5; possible D gene TRBD1, 6 bases. This CDR3 comprises 15 residues. V was shortened by 6 bases and J by 2 bases, with 14 bases between the two germline ends. Germline V gene lookup returns CDR1 MDHEN and CDR2 SYDVKM. CDR3 residues: CASRSHRAGNQPQHF. The CDR3 DNA follows: TGTGCCAGCAGGTCTCACAGGGCGGGCAATCAGCCCCAGCATTTT.

The rearrangement links TRBV18 to TRBJ2-7; tentatively, D is TRBD1 (5 bases). There are 13 residues in the CDR3. Looked up from germline, CDR1 is KGHSH and CDR2 is LQKENI. Between the trimmed V and J ends, which lost 3 bases and 2 bases, there was a span of 8 bases. CDR3 amino acids: CASSPGQTYEQYF. The CDR3 coding sequence is TGTGCCAGCTCACCGGGGCAGACCTACGAGCAGTACTTC.

The chain links TRBV18 to TRBJ2-2; 9 bases fit TRBD1. The CDR3 covers 16 residues. V lost 1 base, J lost 4 bases, and 4 bases stayed unmatched. The germline V gene encodes CDR1 KGHSH and CDR2 LQKENI. The CDR3 protein is CASSPLRQGVTGELFF. In DNA form, the CDR3 reads TGTGCCAGCTCACCACTTCGACAGGGGGTCACCGGGGAGCTGTTTTTT.

The V call is TRBV5-8, the J call TRBJ1-5; no reliable D call. Germline-derived CDR1 and CDR2 are SGHTS and YDEGEE. This CDR3 region has 15 residues. Trimming removed 3 bases at V and 3 bases at J, with 13 bases between. The chain's CDR3 is CASSYQRGSNQPQHF. For the CDR3, the DNA is TGTGCCAGCAGCTACCAACGAGGTTCCAATCAGCCCCAGCATTTT.

The gene calls are TRBV2 and TRBJ2-1, with a weak D call TRBD2 (5 bases). The CDR3 length is 14 residues. The germline V gene encodes CDR1 SNHLY and CDR2 FYNNEI. Trimming left V 7 bases short and J 10 bases short, with 20 bases between. CDR3 DNA: TGTGCCAGCACCCGCTGGACTGGGAACGGAGAGCAGTTCTTC. This encodes CASTRWTGNGEQFF.

The chain is built from TRBV13 and TRBJ2-1; tentatively, D is TRBD2 (5 bases). Germline CDR1 reads PRHDT; CDR2 reads FYEKMQ (reference sequence). V was shortened by 2 bases and J by 2 bases, with 7 bases between the two germline ends. This CDR3 region has 14 residues. CDR3 loop: CASSLRGTYNEQFF. DNA of the CDR3: TGTGCCAGCAGCTTACGGGGAACCTACAATGAGCAGTTCTTC.

This chain joins TRBV30 and TRBJ2-2; D gene uncertain. Per the germline V gene, CDR1 is GTSNPN and CDR2 is SVGIG (reference sequence). The ends were cut back, 2 bases at V and 1 base at J, with 5 bases in the middle. CDR3 length equals 13 residues. CDR3: CAWSRQNTGELFF. The CDR3 nucleotides are TGTGCCTGGAGTAGACAGAACACCGGGGAGCTGTTTTTT.

The gene calls are TRBV27 and TRBJ2-3, with 7 bases identical to TRBD2. CDR1 and CDR2 from the germline V gene are MNHEY and SMNVEV (reference sequence). The CDR3 extends over 14 amino acids. The V gene end was trimmed by 8 bases and the J gene end by 2 bases; junction bases not matched to a gene: 7. CDR3 in DNA: TGTGCCAGCGCGGGGGAGCGCTACACAGATACGCAGTATTTT. This encodes CASAGERYTDTQYF.

The chain couples TRBV28 to TRBJ2-1; a weak D match, TRBD1 (6 bases). V was trimmed by 8 bases and J by 7 bases, leaving 18 bases between them. Germline assignment: CDR1 MDHEN and CDR2 SYDVKM. CDR3 length: 14 amino acids. Written as DNA, the CDR3 is TGTGCCAGCTTGAGAGAAGGGGGAACAAATGAGCAGTTCTTC. Protein sequence: CASLREGGTNEQFF.

The rearrangement links TRBV6-4 to TRBJ2-2; D perhaps matches TRBD2 (5 bases). The CDR3 runs to 15 residues. The ends were cut back, 0 bases at V and 2 bases at J, with 7 bases in the middle. The V gene's germline CDR1 is MRHNA and CDR2 SNTAGT. The CDR3 DNA is TGTGCCAGCAGTGACTCGGAGGACAACACCGGGGAGCTGTTTTTT. It specifies CASSDSEDNTGELFF.

The chain is built from TRBV5-1 and TRBJ2-1; possibly TRBD2 for D (6 bases). There are 15 residues in the CDR3. Germline V gene sequence: CDR1 SGHRS, CDR2 YFSETQ. V lost 4 bases, J lost 3 bases, and 14 bases lay in between. CDR3 in amino acids: CASSLGTSVYNEQFF. The CDR3, as DNA: TGCGCCAGCAGCCTAGGGACTTCGGTCTACAATGAGCAGTTCTTC.

The chain has TRBV5-4 and TRBJ1-4; 9 nucleotides agree with TRBD1. Germline V gives CDR1 SGHNT, CDR2 YYREEE (reference sequence). The CDR3 is 16 residues long. The J segment lost 5 bases and the V segment lost 0 bases, leaving 5 bases of the junction unmatched. The CDR3 reads CASSLAGTGSNEKLFF. The CDR3 DNA reads TGTGCCAGCAGCTTGGCCGGGACAGGGTCGAATGAAAAACTGTTTTTT.

The CDR3 coding sequence is TGTGCCAGCAGCTTAACAGGGGATACGGTGAACACTGAAGCTTTCTTT. Its translation is CASSLTGDTVNTEAFF. J is TRBJ1-1 and V is TRBV9, with 7 bases matching TRBD1. V trimming: 4 bases; J trimming: 0 bases; junction bases outside the gene matches: 9. The CDR3 loop spans 16 amino acids. From germline, CDR1 is SGDLS and CDR2 YYNGEE.

The rearrangement uses TRBV28 and TRBJ2-1; 12 nucleotides match TRBD2. The CDR3 totals 16 residues. From germline, CDR1 is MDHEN and CDR2 SYDVKM. J was trimmed by 9 bases and V by 6 bases; bases with no gene match: 12. The CDR3 protein is CASRASGRGLGSEQFF. CDR3 sequence (DNA): TGTGCCAGCAGGGCTAGCGGGAGGGGACTAGGGAGTGAGCAGTTCTTC.

The genes are TRBV28 and TRBJ1-1; 8 bases fit TRBD1. Per germline, CDR1 MDHEN and CDR2 SYDVKM. V shed 3 bases and J 4 bases; nucleotides not matched to a gene: 7. The length of the CDR3 is 15 residues. The CDR3 DNA follows: TGTGCCAGCAGTTTGGAGGACAGGGAGTTCACTGAAGCTTTCTTT. Translated, it gives CASSLEDREFTEAFF.

The chain combines TRBV4-2 with TRBJ2-7; the match to TRBD1 covers 9 bases. Germline CDR1 and CDR2: LGHNA and YNFKEQ. Unmatched junction bases numbered 5, after V lost 5 bases and J lost 3 bases. The CDR3 runs to 14 residues. CDR3 protein: CASSKGTGNYEQYF. The CDR3 DNA reads as TGTGCCAGCAGCAAAGGGACAGGGAACTACGAGCAGTACTTC.

This clone has a single count. The gene calls are TRBV5-1 and TRBJ2-1; D call uncertain. CDR1 and CDR2 (germline): SGHRS, YFSETQ. This CDR3 is built from 15 residues. Trimming shortened V by 4 bases and J by 3 bases, and 14 bases separated the two germline ends. The CDR3 DNA reads TGCGCCAGCAGCCTCCGAGGCTCCATCTACAATGAGCAGTTCTTC. This gives the protein CASSLRGSIYNEQFF.